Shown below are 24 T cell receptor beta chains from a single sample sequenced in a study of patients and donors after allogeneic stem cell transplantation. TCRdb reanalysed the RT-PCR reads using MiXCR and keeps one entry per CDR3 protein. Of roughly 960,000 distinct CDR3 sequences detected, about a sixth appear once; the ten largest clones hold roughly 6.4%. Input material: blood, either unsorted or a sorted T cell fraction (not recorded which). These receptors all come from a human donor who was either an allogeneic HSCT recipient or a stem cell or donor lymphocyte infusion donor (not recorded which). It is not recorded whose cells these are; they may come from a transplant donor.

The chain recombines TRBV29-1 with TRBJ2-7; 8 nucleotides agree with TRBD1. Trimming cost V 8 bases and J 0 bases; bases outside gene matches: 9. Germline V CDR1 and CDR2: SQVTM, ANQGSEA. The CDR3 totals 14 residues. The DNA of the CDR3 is TGCAGCACATCCGGGACAGGAGGCTCCTACGAGCAGTACTTC. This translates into CSTSGTGGSYEQYF.

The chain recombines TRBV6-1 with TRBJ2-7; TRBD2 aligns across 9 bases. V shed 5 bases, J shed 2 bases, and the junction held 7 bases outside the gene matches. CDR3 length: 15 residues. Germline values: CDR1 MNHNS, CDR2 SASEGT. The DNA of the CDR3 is TGTGCCAGCAGTCTGGGGACTAGCCCAACCTACGAGCAGTACTTC. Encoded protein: CASSLGTSPTYEQYF.

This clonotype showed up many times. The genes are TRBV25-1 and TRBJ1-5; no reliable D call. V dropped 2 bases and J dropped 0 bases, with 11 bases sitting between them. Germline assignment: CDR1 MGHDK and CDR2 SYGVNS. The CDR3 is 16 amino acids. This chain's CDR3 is CASSEGVGYSNQPQHF. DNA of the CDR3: TGTGCCAGCAGTGAAGGGGTCGGCTATAGCAATCAGCCCCAGCATTTT.

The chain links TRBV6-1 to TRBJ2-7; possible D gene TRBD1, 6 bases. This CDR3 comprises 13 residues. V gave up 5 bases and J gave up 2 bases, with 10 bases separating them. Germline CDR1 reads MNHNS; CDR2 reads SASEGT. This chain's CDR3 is CASSRQVTYEQYF. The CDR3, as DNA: TGTGCCAGCAGTCGACAGGTTACCTACGAGCAGTACTTC.

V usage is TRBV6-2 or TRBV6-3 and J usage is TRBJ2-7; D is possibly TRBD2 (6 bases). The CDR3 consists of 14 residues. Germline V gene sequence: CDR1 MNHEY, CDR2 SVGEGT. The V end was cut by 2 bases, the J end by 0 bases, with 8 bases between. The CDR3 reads CASSYRGGSYEQYF. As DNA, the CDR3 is TGTGCCAGCAGTTACCGGGGAGGCTCCTACGAGCAGTACTTC.

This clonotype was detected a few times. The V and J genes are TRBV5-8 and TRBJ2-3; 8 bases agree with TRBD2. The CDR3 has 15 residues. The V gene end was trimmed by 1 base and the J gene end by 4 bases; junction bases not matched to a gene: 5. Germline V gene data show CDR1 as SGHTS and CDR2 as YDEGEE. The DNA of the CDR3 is TGTGCCAGCAGCTTGCTTGCGGGGGGCTCAGATACGCAGTATTTT. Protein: CASSLLAGGSDTQYF.

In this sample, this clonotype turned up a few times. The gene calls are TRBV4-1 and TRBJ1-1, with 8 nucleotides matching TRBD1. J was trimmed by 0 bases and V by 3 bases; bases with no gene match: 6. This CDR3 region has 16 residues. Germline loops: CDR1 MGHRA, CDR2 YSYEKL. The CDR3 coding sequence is TGCGCCAGCAGCCATCTTAGACAGGGGATGAACACTGAAGCTTTCTTT. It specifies CASSHLRQGMNTEAFF.

The CDR3 region has the DNA TGTGCCAGCAGCGCAGCGGTCTCTGGAAACACCATATATTTT. It specifies CASSAAVSGNTIYF. J is TRBJ1-3 and V is TRBV5-4; no clear D gene. Trimming shortened V by 4 bases and J by 0 bases, and 8 bases separated the two germline ends. The CDR3 consists of 14 residues. Germline V lookup: CDR1 SGHNT, CDR2 YYREEE (reference sequence).

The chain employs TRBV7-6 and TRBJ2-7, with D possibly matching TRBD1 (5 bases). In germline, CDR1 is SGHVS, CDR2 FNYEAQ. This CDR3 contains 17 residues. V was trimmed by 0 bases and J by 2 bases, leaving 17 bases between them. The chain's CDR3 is CASSLAPLNDSPYEQYF. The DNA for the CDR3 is TGTGCCAGCAGCTTAGCCCCCCTTAATGACAGTCCCTACGAGCAGTACTTC.

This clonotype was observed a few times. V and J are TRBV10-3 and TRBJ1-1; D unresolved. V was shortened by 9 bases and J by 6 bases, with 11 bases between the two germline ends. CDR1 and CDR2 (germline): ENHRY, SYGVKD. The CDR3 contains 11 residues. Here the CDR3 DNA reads TGTGCCATGCTCCCAGGCGCTGAAGCTTTCTTT. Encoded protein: CAMLPGAEAFF.

CDR3 sequence reads: CSARDQAAVTFF. CDR3 DNA: TGCAGTGCTAGAGATCAGGCAGCGGTCACTTTCTTT. The rearrangement links TRBV20-1 to TRBJ1-1; no clear D gene. The ends were cut back, 0 bases at V and 12 bases at J, with 14 bases in the middle. The CDR3 covers 12 residues. Germline-derived CDR1 and CDR2 are DFQATT and SNEGSKA (reference sequence).

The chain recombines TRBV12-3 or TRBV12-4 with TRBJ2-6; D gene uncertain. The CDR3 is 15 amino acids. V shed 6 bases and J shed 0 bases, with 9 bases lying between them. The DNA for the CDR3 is TGTGCCAGCAGCCCAGACATCTCTGGGGCCAACGTCCTGACTTTC. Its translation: CASSPDISGANVLTF.

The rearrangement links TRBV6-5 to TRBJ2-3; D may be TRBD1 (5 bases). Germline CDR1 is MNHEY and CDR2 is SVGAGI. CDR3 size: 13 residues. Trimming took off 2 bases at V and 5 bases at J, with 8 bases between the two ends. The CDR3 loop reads CASSYTTGDTQYF. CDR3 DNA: TGTGCCAGCAGTTACACCACAGGAGATACGCAGTATTTT.

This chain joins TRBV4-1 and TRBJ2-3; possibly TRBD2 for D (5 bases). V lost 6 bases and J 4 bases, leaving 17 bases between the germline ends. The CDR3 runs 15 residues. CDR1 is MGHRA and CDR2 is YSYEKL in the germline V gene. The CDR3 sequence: CASRLDYPGSDTQYF. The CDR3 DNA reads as TGCGCCAGCAGACTTGACTACCCTGGGTCAGATACGCAGTATTTT.

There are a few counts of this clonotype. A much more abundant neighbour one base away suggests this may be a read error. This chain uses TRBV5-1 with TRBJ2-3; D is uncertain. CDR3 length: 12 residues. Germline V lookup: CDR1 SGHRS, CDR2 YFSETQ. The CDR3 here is CASSLDPDTQYF. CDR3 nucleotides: TGTGCCAGCAGCTTAGATCCAGATACGCAGTATTTT.

The CDR3 region has the DNA TGTGCCAGCAGGCGGACTAGCGGGGGGGCCTCAGAGACCCAGTACTTC. Encoded protein: CASRRTSGGASETQYF. This chain uses TRBV12-3 or TRBV12-4 with TRBJ2-5; TRBD2 matches at 15 bases. The CDR3 covers 16 residues. The V segment lost 6 bases and the J segment 4 bases; nucleotides outside the gene matches: 6.

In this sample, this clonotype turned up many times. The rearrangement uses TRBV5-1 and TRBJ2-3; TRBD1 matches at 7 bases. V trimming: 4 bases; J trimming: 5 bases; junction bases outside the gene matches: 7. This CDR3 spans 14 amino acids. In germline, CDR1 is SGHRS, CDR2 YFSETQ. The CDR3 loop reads CASSHRTGGDTQYF. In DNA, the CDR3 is TGCGCCAGCAGCCACAGGACAGGTGGAGATACGCAGTATTTT.

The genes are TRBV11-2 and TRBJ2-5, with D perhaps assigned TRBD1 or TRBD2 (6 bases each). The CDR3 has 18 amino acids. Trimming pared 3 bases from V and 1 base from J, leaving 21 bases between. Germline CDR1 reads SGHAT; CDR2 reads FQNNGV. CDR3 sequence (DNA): TGTGCCAGCAGCTTTAGAGTAGGGGGGAGACGGACCCAAGAGACCCAGTACTTC. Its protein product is CASSFRVGGRRTQETQYF. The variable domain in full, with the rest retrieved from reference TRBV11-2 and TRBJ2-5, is EAGVAQSPRYKIIEKRQSVAFWCNPISGHATLYWYQQILGQGPKLLIQFQNNGVVDDSQLPKDRFSAERLKGVDSTLKIQPAKLEDSAVYLCASSFRVGGRRTQETQYFGPGTRLLVL.

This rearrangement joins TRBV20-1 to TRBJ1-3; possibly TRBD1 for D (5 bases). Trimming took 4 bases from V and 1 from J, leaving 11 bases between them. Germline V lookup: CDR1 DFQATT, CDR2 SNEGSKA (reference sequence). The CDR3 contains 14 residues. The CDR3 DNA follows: TGCAGTGCTATCATGGGGGGGTCTGGAAACACCATATATTTT. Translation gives CSAIMGGSGNTIYF.

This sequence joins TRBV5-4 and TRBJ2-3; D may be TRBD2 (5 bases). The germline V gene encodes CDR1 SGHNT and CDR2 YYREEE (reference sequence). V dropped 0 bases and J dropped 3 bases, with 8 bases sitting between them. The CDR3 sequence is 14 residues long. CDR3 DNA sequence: TGTGCCAGCAGCTTGGTGTCGGGGACAGATACGCAGTATTTT. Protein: CASSLVSGTDTQYF.

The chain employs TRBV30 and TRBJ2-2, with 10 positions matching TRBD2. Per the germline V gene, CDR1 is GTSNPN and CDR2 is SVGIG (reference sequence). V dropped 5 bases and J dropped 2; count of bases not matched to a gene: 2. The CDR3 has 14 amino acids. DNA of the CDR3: TGTGCCTGGCCTAGCGGGAGAAACACCGGGGAGCTGTTTTTT. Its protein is CAWPSGRNTGELFF.

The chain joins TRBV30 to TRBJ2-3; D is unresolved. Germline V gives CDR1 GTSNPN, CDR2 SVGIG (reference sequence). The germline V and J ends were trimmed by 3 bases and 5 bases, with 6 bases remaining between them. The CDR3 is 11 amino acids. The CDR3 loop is CAWSGKDTQYF. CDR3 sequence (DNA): TGTGCCTGGAGCGGTAAAGATACGCAGTATTTT.

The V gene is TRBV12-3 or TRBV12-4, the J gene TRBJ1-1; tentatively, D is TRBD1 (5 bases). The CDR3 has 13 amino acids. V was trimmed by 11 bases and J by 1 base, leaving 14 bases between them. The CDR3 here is CACAAGGNTEAFF. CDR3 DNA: TGTGCCTGCGCGGCGGGGGGGAACACTGAAGCTTTCTTT.

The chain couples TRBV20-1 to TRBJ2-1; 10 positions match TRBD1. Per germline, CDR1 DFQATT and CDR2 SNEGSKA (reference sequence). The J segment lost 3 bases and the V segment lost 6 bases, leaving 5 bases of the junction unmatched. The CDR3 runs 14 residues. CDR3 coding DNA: TGCAGTGCCCCGGGACAGGGGTTCTACAATGAGCAGTTCTTC. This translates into CSAPGQGFYNEQFF.